This T cell receptor (beta chain) appears in the sequencing data of a study of chemoradiotherapy in HPV16-positive cancers. Study-level background: Candidate HPV-specific clones and shared TCR motifs came from a couple of HPV16-positive patients. Study results and limitations: Candidate HPV-specific clones and E7-related TCR motifs grew in tumor during treatment. In HPV16-positive patients, HPV-responsive T-cell expansion tracked better recurrence-free survival. HPV-specific T cells were functionally defined from only a couple of HPV16-positive patients.

CDR3 length: 15 residues. V dropped 5 bases and J dropped 2 bases, with 17 bases sitting between them. Germline CDR1 is SQVTM and CDR2 is ANQGSEA. About this clone itself: Its specificity is unknown.

TCRdb's copy holds only in-frame clones and misses some; the assay was immunoSEQ multiplex PCR. The profile shows roughly 28,000 clones, around 93% of them singletons. The sequence came from a human donor with HPV-associated anogenital cancer. The V gene is TRBV29-1, the J gene TRBJ2-3; D is unresolved. The sample here was blood, taken from a patient who underwent chemoradiotherapy. The CDR3 coding sequence is TGCAGCGTTAAAGCTCAAGACTTCCCCACAGATACGCAGTATTTT. This codes for CSVKAQDFPTDTQYF.